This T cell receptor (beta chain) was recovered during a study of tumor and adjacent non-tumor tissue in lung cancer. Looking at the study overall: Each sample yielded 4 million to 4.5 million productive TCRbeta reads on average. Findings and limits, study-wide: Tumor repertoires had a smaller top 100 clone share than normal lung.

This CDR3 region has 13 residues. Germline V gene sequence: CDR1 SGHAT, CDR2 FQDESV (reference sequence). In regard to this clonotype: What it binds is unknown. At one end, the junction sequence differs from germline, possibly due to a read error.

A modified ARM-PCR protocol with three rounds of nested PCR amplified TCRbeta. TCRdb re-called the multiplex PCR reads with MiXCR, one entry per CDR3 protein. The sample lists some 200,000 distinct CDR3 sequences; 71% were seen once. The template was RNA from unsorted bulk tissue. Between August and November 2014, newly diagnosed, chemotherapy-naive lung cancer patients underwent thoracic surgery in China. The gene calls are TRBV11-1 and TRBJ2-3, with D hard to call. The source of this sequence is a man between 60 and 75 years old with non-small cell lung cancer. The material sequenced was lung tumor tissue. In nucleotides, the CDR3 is TGTGCCAGCAGCTTCAGAGGTACAGATACGCATTATTTT. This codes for CASSFRGTDTHYF.